Detailed here is one T cell receptor beta chain. Its antigen is still unknown. For every donor, a draw yielded about 9.7 milliliters of peripheral blood. CDR1 is SGHNT and CDR2 is YYREEE in the germline V gene (reference sequence). V was shortened by 1 base and J by 2 bases, with 6 bases between the two germline ends. CDR3 length: 13 residues. The record originates from a study of blood T cells in healthy people across ages. Regarding the study as a whole: The unknown donor CMV status may have confounded expanded clonotype changes.

For the second PCR, which ran for roughly 6 to 12 cycles, a sample-barcoded 5' primer and a J-beta primer mix were used. At least 2.5 million CDR3-containing paired-end reads were obtained per sample. TCRdb used MiXCR to reprocess the 5' RACE reads, holding one entry per CDR3 protein. The sample shows about 680,000 distinct CDR3 sequences, roughly 50% of them seen only once. The genes are TRBV5-4 and TRBJ1-1; D gene unclear. The sample consisted of blood. The sequence was collected from a woman aged 55-75 years in good health. CDR3 region: CASSLKTNTEAFF. The CDR3 DNA reads TGTGCCAGCAGCTTGAAAACCAACACTGAAGCTTTCTTT. Full variable domain (rest looked up from reference TRBV5-4 and TRBJ1-1): ETGVTQSPTHLIKTRGQQVTLRCSSQSGHNTVSWYQQALGQGPQFIFQYYREEENGRGNFPPRFSGLQFPNYSSELNVNALELDDSALYLCASSLKTNTEAFFGQGTRLTVV.